Below are 9 T cell receptor beta chains sequenced from a single sample in a study of shared clonotypes between healthy human individuals. Naive CD8 cells, CD45RO-negative and positively selected for CCR7, excluded terminally differentiated effector memory CD45RA+ cells. Repertoires were generated with immunoSEQ multiplex PCR, while TCRdb's copy carries only in-frame clones and drops some. The sample contains about 680,000 clones, roughly 94% of which appear only once. The sample was naive CD8+ T cells sorted from blood. Receptors were obtained from a man aged 25-45 years in good health.

The genes are TRBV7-9 and TRBJ2-1; the D gene could be TRBD1 or TRBD2 (5 bases each). Trimming cost V 0 bases and J 5 bases, with 11 bases left between them. The CDR3 runs to 15 residues. Germline V CDR1 and CDR2: SEHNR, FQNEAQ (reference sequence). The CDR3 sequence: CASSLAWGPDNEQFF. CDR3 sequence (DNA): TGTGCCAGCAGCTTAGCCTGGGGACCTGACAATGAGCAGTTCTTC.

The genes are TRBV14 and TRBJ1-1; maybe TRBD1 (5 bases). Germline CDR1 is SGHDN and CDR2 is FVKESK. The germline V and J ends were trimmed by 2 bases and 4 bases, with 11 bases remaining between them. The CDR3 covers 14 residues. The CDR3 region is CASSQFPGVTEAFF. CDR3 in DNA: TGTGCCAGCAGCCAATTCCCGGGGGTCACTGAAGCTTTCTTT.

There are a few counts of this clone. The rearrangement uses TRBV7-9 and TRBJ1-5; 7 bases match TRBD1. Per germline, CDR1 SEHNR and CDR2 FQNEAQ (reference sequence). Losses at the gene ends were 1 base for V and 6 bases for J; bases not matched to a gene: 6. This CDR3 spans 15 amino acids. The CDR3 bases are TGTGCCAGCAGCTTAGAGGGGGCGGCAGGTCAGCCCCAGCATTTT. Protein: CASSLEGAAGQPQHF.

V usage is TRBV7-6 and J usage is TRBJ2-1; D unclear. Germline V gives CDR1 SGHVS, CDR2 FNYEAQ. Trimming removed 0 bases at V and 5 bases at J, with 17 bases between. The CDR3 is 17 amino acids. CDR3 region: CASSLARTPMGHNEQFF. In nucleotides, the CDR3 is TGTGCCAGCAGCTTAGCTCGTACTCCGATGGGCCACAATGAGCAGTTCTTC.

This clone occurred once. The chain employs TRBV7-9 and TRBJ2-3; 10 nucleotides align to TRBD2. J gave up 4 bases and V 0 bases, and 4 bases lay outside the gene matches. The CDR3 totals 16 residues. Looked up from germline, CDR1 is SEHNR and CDR2 is FQNEAQ (reference sequence). As DNA, the CDR3 is TGTGCCAGCAGCTTAGCTAGCGGGAGGATCTCAGATACGCAGTATTTT. It yields the protein CASSLASGRISDTQYF. Full variable domain (missing parts from reference TRBV7-9 and TRBJ2-3): DTGVSQNPRHKITKRGQNVTFRCDPISEHNRLYWYRQTLGQGPEFLTYFQNEAQLEKSRLLSDRFSAERPKGSFSTLEIQRTEQGDSAMYLCASSLASGRISDTQYFGPGTRLTVL.

This chain connects TRBV14 to TRBJ2-7, with 7 nucleotides matching TRBD2. CDR3 length: 13 amino acids. The germline CDR1 and CDR2 sequences are SGHDN and FVKESK. The trim removed 4 bases at V and 2 bases at J, leaving 2 bases unmatched. CDR3 amino acids: CASSLGLAYEQYF. The CDR3 coding sequence is TGTGCCAGCAGCCTTGGACTAGCCTACGAGCAGTACTTC.

The chain employs TRBV10-3 and TRBJ1-5; TRBD1 agrees at 8 bases. Germline CDR1 reads ENHRY; CDR2 reads SYGVKD. V was pared by 3 bases and J by 3 bases, with 4 bases of the junction left unmatched. The CDR3 extends over 15 amino acids. CDR3 amino acids: CAISDRTGINQPQHF. The CDR3 DNA sequence: TGTGCCATCAGTGACAGGACAGGGATCAATCAGCCCCAGCATTTT.

This clone was observed once. The chain joins TRBV6-5 to TRBJ2-1; no clear D. V lost 6 bases and J 15 bases, leaving 18 bases between the germline ends. Germline V gives CDR1 MNHEY, CDR2 SVGAGI. The CDR3 spans 12 residues. CDR3 protein: CASRETRRKVFF. The DNA for the CDR3 is TGTGCCAGCAGGGAAACGAGACGGAAAGTGTTCTTC.

The chain has TRBV7-8 and TRBJ2-3; 8 positions match TRBD2. The CDR3 totals 16 residues. The V gene's germline CDR1 is SGHVS and CDR2 FQNEAQ. Unmatched junction bases numbered 7, after V lost 3 bases and J lost 2 bases. CDR3 nucleotides: TGTGCCAGCAGCTTGTTAGCGGGACTGTTCACAGATACGCAGTATTTT. Translated, it gives CASSLLAGLFTDTQYF.